The rows below give T cell receptor beta chains drawn from one sample of a study of blood T cells in healthy people across ages. TCRdb re-analysed the 5' RACE reads in MiXCR, keeping a single row per CDR3 protein. The repertoire holds around 1.1 million distinct CDR3 sequences, with roughly two fifths as singletons. The sample consisted of blood. Source of these receptors: a man younger than 35 in good health. The CDR3 runs from the conserved cysteine through the conserved F or W. D genes are given only for firm matches. Clone sizes are given selectively: once, few, many, or a class where the clone is expanded.

TGCGCCAGCAGCGACCTAAGGCAACTAGCGGGTACTGGGGCCAACGTCCTGACTTTC CASSDLRQLAGTGANVLTF TRBD2 TRBJ2-6 TRBV4-3 few
TGCAGTGCTAGAAAACCCGGGCTTACTGAAGCTTTCTTT CSARKPGLTEAFF NA TRBJ1-1 TRBV20-1 NA
TGTGCCAGCAGCTTATCCTCGGACACCCTTACCTATGGCTACACCTTC CASSLSSDTLTYGYTF NA TRBJ1-2 TRBV11-2 NA
TGCAGGGTCCACGGACAGGGGGCGAGGAACACTGAAGCTTTCTTT CRVHGQGARNTEAFF TRBD1 TRBJ1-1 TRBV20-1 NA
TGTGCCAGCTCGTCGACAGTTTCTTATGGCTACACCTTC CASSSTVSYGYTF NA TRBJ1-2 TRBV18 few
TGCAGTGCTAGAGGCGTACCAGGGGTTCAAGAGACCCAGTACTTC CSARGVPGVQETQYF NA TRBJ2-5 TRBV20-1 NA
TGTGCCAGCAGCTCAAGCAGGGACGGAGCTAACTATGGCTACACCTTC CASSSSRDGANYGYTF NA TRBJ1-2 TRBV9 few
TGCAGTGCTAGAGATCCCGGGACAGGGGTCTCACCCCTCCACTTT CSARDPGTGVSPLHF TRBD1 TRBJ1-6 TRBV20-1 NA
TGCAGTGCCAGGGACAGGGTCCTCGACGAGCAGTACTTC CSARDRVLDEQYF TRBD1 TRBJ2-7 TRBV20-1 NA
TGCAGTGCTAGGTCAGGACTGAGGACACTCAATCAGCCCCAGCATTTT CSARSGLRTLNQPQHF NA TRBJ1-5 TRBV20-1 few
TGTGCCAGCAATCTGGCAGCGGGGGGGCTTTACAATGAGCAGTTCTTC CASNLAAGGLYNEQFF TRBD2 TRBJ2-1 TRBV9 NA
TGCGCCAGCAGCCAAGACAGGGGGCCTAGAACCACAGATACGCAGTATTTT CASSQDRGPRTTDTQYF TRBD1 TRBJ2-3 TRBV4-3 many
TGCGCCAGCCGGGGGAGCGCAACTAACACCGGGGAGCTGTTTTTT CASRGSATNTGELFF NA TRBJ2-2 TRBV5-1 NA
TGTGCCAGCAGTTACTTGAAAGGGAGCGAGGGTCCAGGACTGAACACTGAAGCTTTCTTT CASSYLKGSEGPGLNTEAFF NA TRBJ1-1 TRBV6-5 NA
TGTGCCAGCAGTTACGTGACAGGAGATTCCTACGAGCAGTACTTC CASSYVTGDSYEQYF NA TRBJ2-7 TRBV6-2/TRBV6-3 few
TGCAGTGCTAGTCCATCGACTAGCGGGGGGGCCTTGTACTTC CSASPSTSGGALYF TRBD2 TRBJ2-5 TRBV20-1 few
TGTGCCAGCAGCTTAGCGCAGGGGGGTCATTCACCCCTCCACTTT CASSLAQGGHSPLHF TRBD1 TRBJ1-6 TRBV7-9 NA
TGTGCCAGCAGTGAGCGGAATGAGCAGTTCTTC CASSERNEQFF NA TRBJ2-1 TRBV25-1 many
TGTGCCAGCACCACAAGCTCCTACAATGAGCAGTTCTTC CASTTSSYNEQFF NA TRBJ2-1 TRBV12-3/TRBV12-4 many
TGTGCCAGCACCATCGACAGGGGCAACACCGGGGAGCTGTTTTTT CASTIDRGNTGELFF TRBD1 TRBJ2-2 TRBV28 NA
TGTGCCAGCAGTAGGGGACAGCCCTATAGCAATCAGCCCCAGCATTTT CASSRGQPYSNQPQHF TRBD1 TRBJ1-5 TRBV27 NA
TGTGCCAGCAGCTTGCGGGTCGGGGGCCGGGACCCTGGCTACACCTTC CASSLRVGGRDPGYTF NA TRBJ1-2 TRBV5-8 NA
TGTGCCAGCCGGCAGGGGACAGGGTCCTACAATGAGCAGTTCTTC CASRQGTGSYNEQFF TRBD1 TRBJ2-1 TRBV27 NA
TGTGCCAGCAGGGACGACGCCGGGTTCACTGAAGCTTTCTTT CASRDDAGFTEAFF NA TRBJ1-1 TRBV5-6 NA
TGTGCCAGCAGTTTAGGGGGTCCGGGGGCTGAAGCTTTCTTT CASSLGGPGAEAFF NA TRBJ1-1 TRBV12-3/TRBV12-4 once
TGCAGTGCTAGAGATACGAGGGAGATGCGATACGAGCAGTACTTC CSARDTREMRYEQYF NA TRBJ2-7 TRBV20-1 NA
TGTGCCAGCAGTTACAGGGGGCCTAATTCACCCCTCCACTTT CASSYRGPNSPLHF TRBD1 TRBJ1-6 TRBV6-6 NA
TGTGCCAGCAGTTTCCGCGGGGGGATCACAGATACGCAGTATTTT CASSFRGGITDTQYF TRBD2 TRBJ2-3 TRBV12-3/TRBV12-4 NA
TGCGCCAGCAGCTTGGCCAACCCGAACACCGGGGAGCTGTTTTTT CASSLANPNTGELFF NA TRBJ2-2 TRBV5-1 NA
TGTGCCAGCAGCGTTGCCCCGGGACCCCACAATGACCAGTTCTTC CASSVAPGPHNDQFF NA TRBJ2-1 TRBV7-2 NA
TGTGCCAGCAGCTTCGGACAGGGAGGTTATGGCTACACCTTC CASSFGQGGYGYTF TRBD1 TRBJ1-2 TRBV27 many
TGTGCCAGCAGACGAGATAGCGGGGGGAATGAGCAGTTCTTC CASRRDSGGNEQFF TRBD2 TRBJ2-1 TRBV2 NA
TGCAGTGCAAAACCGGGACAGGGTACCAATCAGCCCCAGCATTTT CSAKPGQGTNQPQHF TRBD1 TRBJ1-5 TRBV20-1 NA
TGCGCCAGCAGCTTGTTGGGCCCGGACTACGAGCAGTACTTC CASSLLGPDYEQYF NA TRBJ2-7 TRBV5-1 NA
TGCGCCAGCAGCTTATGGTCCGTGGGAGATACGCAGTATTTT CASSLWSVGDTQYF NA TRBJ2-3 TRBV5-1 NA
TGTGCCAGCAGCCACAAGCGGTCCAGCAGCACAGATACGCAGTATTTT CASSHKRSSSTDTQYF NA TRBJ2-3 TRBV11-2 few
TGTGCCAGCAGCTTAGGGGGTGTTTTGGCCAACGTCCTGACTTTC CASSLGGVLANVLTF NA TRBJ2-6 TRBV7-9 NA
TGTGCCAGCAGCCCCATCGGTGCGGGAGAGACCCAGTACTTC CASSPIGAGETQYF NA TRBJ2-5 TRBV27 NA
TGTGCCAGCAGTTCAAGGGCTAGAAGGGGGACCCAGTACTTC CASSSRARRGTQYF NA TRBJ2-5 TRBV6-1 once
TGTGCCAGCGCAACTGCGGGGGATACGCAGTATTTT CASATAGDTQYF NA TRBJ2-3 TRBV9 NA
TGCGCCAGCAGCCAAGGAGTTTTCTACCGGGACAGGGGGACCCAAGCTTTCTTT CASSQGVFYRDRGTQAFF TRBD1 TRBJ1-1 TRBV4-1 NA
TGTGCCACCGCCGATGTCAACACTGAAGCTTTCTTT CATADVNTEAFF NA TRBJ1-1 TRBV24-1 NA
TGTGCCAGCAGCTTAGTCAGGATTGACTACAATGAGCAGTTCTTC CASSLVRIDYNEQFF NA TRBJ2-1 TRBV7-9 few
TGTGCCTGGAGTGTGGCTCTAACCTACGAGCAGTACTTC CAWSVALTYEQYF NA TRBJ2-7 TRBV30 once
TGTGCCAGCAGTGAAGCACAGGGGAAGTATGGCTACACCTTC CASSEAQGKYGYTF TRBD1 TRBJ1-2 TRBV2 once
TGTGCCAGCAGCCAAGCTAGCGGGGGGCTAAATAAGCAGTTCTTC CASSQASGGLNKQFF TRBD2 TRBJ2-1 TRBV3-1 NA
TGCGCCAGCAGCCAAGAGGGGGGCAGGGGCTATAATTCACCCCTCCACTTT CASSQEGGRGYNSPLHF NA TRBJ1-6 TRBV4-3 NA
TGTGCCAGCACCTTGACGGATGAGAACACTGAAGCTTTCTTT CASTLTDENTEAFF NA TRBJ1-1 TRBV6-1 NA
TGTGCCAGCAGTGATGATACGGCTAACTATGGCTACACCTTC CASSDDTANYGYTF NA TRBJ1-2 TRBV2 few
TGTGCTAGTGGTTTGCTGACCGGGACAGTTGGCGCCTATGGCTACACCTTC CASGLLTGTVGAYGYTF TRBD1 TRBJ1-2 TRBV12-5 NA
TGTGCCGGCAGCGTAGGACGGGAATGGGATGAAAAACTGTTTTTT CAGSVGREWDEKLFF NA TRBJ1-4 TRBV9 NA
TGTGCCAGCAGTGAATTTAGAACGGATCGCACTGAAGCTTTCTTT CASSEFRTDRTEAFF NA TRBJ1-1 TRBV25-1 NA
TGTGCCAGCAGCCCCTTGGGACAAACTTATGGCTACACCTTC CASSPLGQTYGYTF NA TRBJ1-2 TRBV7-2 few
TGTGCCAGCAACCCTGTTGCCAATGAGCAGTTCTTC CASNPVANEQFF NA TRBJ2-1 TRBV6-5 few
TGCAGTATAACCGGGACAGGGGCCTACGAGCAGTACTTC CSITGTGAYEQYF TRBD1 TRBJ2-7 TRBV20-1 many
TGTGCCATCAGTGGGACAGGGGAAGAGACCCAGTACTTC CAISGTGEETQYF TRBD1 TRBJ2-5 TRBV10-3 few